This T cell receptor (beta chain) was retrieved from a study of T cell responses to AZD1222 COVID-19 vaccine (dated by TCRdb to the early 2020s). With respect to the entire study: Because spike-specific TCR depth and breadth did not differ between the two schedules, AZD1222 recipients who got a second dose at roughly 4 weeks were pooled with those who got a second dose at roughly 12 weeks. A total of 240 or so trial participants underwent TCR sequencing, of whom 207 had received two doses of AZD1222 and 26 had received two doses of the MenACWY control vaccine. Trial participants were enrolled by age into 18-55, 56-69 and 70-plus year subgroups, with around 150, 28 and 57 TCR-sequenced participants respectively. On the study overall, not on this receptor specifically: Because no day 14 peak-response samples were available, repertoires were characterized only after the peak T cell response. Vaccine-associated CD4 TCRs spanned the whole spike protein, with dominant responses in regions 160-218 and 743-854. Most participants were white British and females outnumbered males, and the authors suggested that clonal diversity may have been underestimated. Conclusions about previously exposed vaccinees are limited, since just five or six AZD1222 recipients were seropositive for SARS-CoV-2 at baseline. After two AZD1222 doses, both the breadth and the depth of spike-specific TCRs were significantly higher than at day 0 and than in MenACWY recipients. Epitopes outside the regions mutated in the B.1.351 and B.1.1.7 variants were reportedly recognized by nearly half of the unique spike-specific TCRs. In the small 56-69-year group, the increase in depth fell short of significance, most likely because of low power.

Details on this clone: There is no known antigen for this receptor. No base-level quality is on record; no much larger clone is a single base apart.

The CDR3 regions of human TCRbeta chains were analyzed by immunosequencing. The original methods were these. TCRs in the repertoires were matched against a reference library of SARS-CoV-2-specific TCRs that had been generated with the MIRA antigen-specificity platform. Breadth meant the fraction of unique TCRs that were SARS-CoV-2-associated, whereas depth meant the fraction of total T cells that were SARS-CoV-2-associated. Using the MIRA data, every spike-specific TCR was mapped to the spike region that the TCR reacted to and assigned to either a CD4 or a CD8 class. Log10-transformed breadth and depth values were compared by one-way ANOVA with Sidak's multiple comparisons tests. TCRdb mirrors the immuneACCESS table, restricted to in-frame sequences. Some clones are absent from its copies; in checked studies, under half trace to an unresolved V gene, and the reason for the others is unknown. The V and J calls and the clone size are those of that table, but D and trimming were determined from the DNA. The sample includes about 150,000 clones, with 94% observed a single time. The ten largest account for roughly 1.2% of the sample.

The germline V gene (reference sequence) yields LNHDA for CDR1 and SQIVND for CDR2. The CDR3 runs 15 residues from the cysteine to the phenylalanine. Only the CDR3 DNA stays, 45 bases, in frame from base 1. V lost 6 bases and J lost 0 bases; the stretch between them is 14 bases long. The time point label on this specimen signifies: baseline before first vaccination. Samples from vaccinated people were obtained from the UK trials COV001 and COV002, which included a single-blind randomized controlled phase 2/3 trial of AZD1222 (ChAdOx1 nCoV-19) in healthy adults. For TCRbeta chain sequencing, PBMC samples from trial participants were taken at day 0 and at day 28 after the second dose.

Rearrangement joined TRBV19 to TRBJ1-2; no D segment can be confidently identified. The TCR comes from an adult in good health. The specimen was peripheral blood, collected on day 0 of AZD1222 vaccination. The nucleotides read TGTGCCAGTAGGGATTCAGGACTCACTAACTATGGCTACACCTTC. It translates to CASRDSGLTNYGYTF.